This T cell receptor (beta chain) came from a study of cytomegalovirus exposure and HLA in healthy donors. Trimming shortened V by 0 bases and J by 1 base, and 8 bases separated the two germline ends. The CDR3 covers 14 residues. Germline V lookup: CDR1 GTSNPN, CDR2 SVGIG (reference sequence). Use of 60 Vbeta and 13 Jbeta primers characterized the PCR. TCRdb's copy holds only in-frame clones and misses some; the assay was immunoSEQ multiplex PCR. The top ten clones hold around 1.6% of a sample with about 190,000 clones, roughly 80% of them seen once. Sequenced input: PBMCs. This chain links TRBV30 with TRBJ2-3; weak D call: TRBD1 (5 bases). The source is a woman between 18 and 29 years old in good health and CMV-seronegative. For the CDR3, the DNA is TGTGCCTGGAGTGTTACAGGAGGCACAGATACGCAGTATTTT. Amino acids: CAWSVTGGTDTQYF.